This T cell receptor beta chain derives from a study of blood T cells in healthy people across ages. This clonotype was seen a handful of times. Per the germline V gene, CDR1 is DFQATT and CDR2 is SNEGSKA (reference sequence). Trimming removed 6 bases from V and 1 base from J; junction bases left unmatched: 4. This CDR3 spans 14 amino acids. Combining a sample-barcoded 5' primer with a J-beta primer mix, a second PCR ran for roughly 7 to 11 cycles. TCRdb independently ran MiXCR on the 5' RACE reads; one entry per CDR3 protein. The sample consists of about 1 million distinct CDR3 sequences, 45% of them appearing once.

Sample: blood. The chain combines TRBV20-1 with TRBJ2-1; 9 bases are shared with TRBD2. This receptor was taken from a woman aged 60-70 years in good health. The CDR3 sequence: CSAWREGSYNEQFF. The CDR3 DNA sequence: TGCAGTGCATGGCGGGAGGGGTCCTACAATGAGCAGTTCTTC.